This T cell receptor beta chain was observed in a study of blood T cells in healthy people across ages (dated by TCRdb to about 2015). The study in broad terms: In model experiments, template switching captured roughly one uniquely barcoded TCR beta cDNA molecule for every two T cells. Two additional independent replicas of 1 million unique cDNA reads from the same blood draw were analyzed for two donors (one aged 18 to 30 and one aged 80 or older). Age-related changes in TCR beta repertoire diversity were measured in the study by deep sequencing normalized with unique cDNA molecular identifiers. The donors were divided into four age groups: young (average around 16 years), middle-aged (about 39), aged (around 59) and long-lived (82). Broader findings and caveats from the paper: Since profiling was done on bulk unsorted PBMCs, naive and antigen-experienced compartments could not be conclusively compared. Total diversity estimates from one million sequenced T cells were considered lower bounds and underestimates. Because the CMV infection status of the donors was unknown, age-related changes in expanded clonotypes may potentially have been confounded. Compared with the aged group, more naive CD4+ T cells, fewer expanded clones and increased TCR diversity were shown by the long-lived group, suggesting age selection. A strong correlation was found between observed TCR beta diversity and the percentage of naive T cells measured by flow cytometry. Observed TCR beta diversity per million T cells fell roughly linearly with age, and a significant reduction was already apparent by age roughly 40.

Libraries were constructed by 5' RACE. The sequencer listed for this sample is Illumina HiSeq 2500. The second PCR ran for roughly 6 to 11 cycles and used a J-beta primer mix along with a sample-barcoded 5' primer. A template-switch 5' adaptor carrying 12 random nucleotides introduced a unique molecular identifier onto each TCR beta cDNA molecule. Each sample yielded at least 2.5 million CDR3-containing paired-end reads. The Mint cDNA synthesis kit, primed by a TRBC-specific oligonucleotide, was used to synthesize first-strand cDNA from all RNA. Following uracil-DNA glycosylase treatment, a first 18-cycle PCR with universal primers M1SS and BC2_uni_R was performed on all cDNA. The source study handled its data this way. Each sample was normalized by randomly selecting 1 million high-quality reads, each carrying a distinct molecular identifier. Instead of being binned into consensus sequences, reads that shared molecular identifiers were thrown out. MiTCR, with a Q25 quality threshold and the strictest error-elimination algorithm, was used for CDR3 identification, clonotype clustering and error correction. A nonparametric unseen species model with Euler transformation was used to estimate lower-bound total TCR beta diversity. TCRdb itself trimmed the public reads at Q25 with fastp, ran MiXCR and retained productive beta chains. Under each unique CDR3 protein, matching rows form one entry showing the most common genes and DNA. TCRdb, not the original authors, processed these V and J calls. The sample table holds 800,000 or so distinct CDR3 sequences, of which just under 25% were seen once. The ten largest clones capture approximately 4% of the sample.

The roughly 37 donors, aged about 6 to 95 years, were systemically healthy Caucasian individuals from Russia. Roughly 9.5 milliliters of peripheral blood were drawn from each donor into EDTA-treated Vacutainer tubes. Ficoll-Paque density-gradient centrifugation was used to isolate PBMCs, with at least 6 million obtained per sample. Trizol reagent was used to extract total RNA from PBMCs, with at least 5 micrograms per sample. For every donor, flow cytometry on a PBMC aliquot measured the percentage of naive CD45RAhigh/CD27high T cells. To note about this clonotype: No antigen is known for it. The record has no base qualities; no much larger clone is one base away.

Measured from the cysteine to the phenylalanine, the CDR3 is 14 residues long. Left in the record is the CDR3 DNA by itself, 42 bases read in frame from the first base. The junction shows trimming of 5 bases on V and 3 bases on J, and the gene matches do not reach 6 bases of it. CDR1 and CDR2 (DFQATT, SNEGSKA) derive from the germline V gene (reference sequence). The sample was also reused in another study, on T cells of mothers and their children. As that second study puts it: Donors were nine systemically healthy Caucasian individuals: three mothers and their six children. cDNA synthesis consumed the entire amount of extracted RNA, loaded at about 1.6 ug RNA in each 15 ul reaction. Sample barcodes and 2-4 random nucleotides were added via the M1S primer in the second PCR. Each mother yielded over 9 million TCR beta CDR3 reads and each child 2.5 million to 3 million reads. TCR recombination output is similarly shaped by thymic selection in related and unrelated pairs, with a minor effect exerted by inherited differences. Normalized repertoire overlap in related mother-child pairs was always slightly higher than in unrelated mother-child pairs, but the difference was never significant. No persistent microchimeric T cell clones were found, with a detection sensitivity of approximately 100 clones per million clonotypes. To look for features that set related mother-child pairs apart from unrelated individuals, the researchers ran deep NGS to compare the TCR beta repertoires of mothers and children. On average, the children were around 11 +/- 4 years old, while the mothers were approximately 41 +/- 4 years old. After adapter ligation was performed with NEBNext reagents, the libraries were sequenced on an Illumina HiSeq 2000 with 100+100 nt paired-end reads. To prevent cross-contamination, the mother and child libraries were prepared a month apart and were sequenced in separate runs. For each donor, somewhere between about 500,000 and 2,300,000 distinct TCR beta clonotypes were identified. Naive TCR beta clonotypes were estimated from low-frequency clonotypes matched to each donor's FACS-determined naive share, without sorting.

The sequence joins TRBV20-1 to TRBJ1-1; 10 nucleotides in the junction match TRBD1. Sequencing was performed on blood. The origin of this receptor is a boy between 10 and 17 years old in good health. The bases read TGCAGTGCTCCCTGGGGGACAGGGGACACTGAAGCTTTCTTT. Translated, it reads CSAPWGTGDTEAFF.